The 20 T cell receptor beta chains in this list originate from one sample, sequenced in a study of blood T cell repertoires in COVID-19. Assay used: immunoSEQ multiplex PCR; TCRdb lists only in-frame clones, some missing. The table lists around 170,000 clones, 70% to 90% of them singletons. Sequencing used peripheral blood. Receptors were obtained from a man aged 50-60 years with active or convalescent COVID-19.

DNA of the CDR3: TGTGCCAGCAACAACAAGGGACAGGGCTCCTACAATGAGCAGTTCTTC. This encodes CASNNKGQGSYNEQFF. The chain has TRBV5-4 and TRBJ2-1; 9 nucleotides align to TRBD1. The CDR3 covers 16 residues. J lost 0 bases, V lost 6 bases, and 7 bases had no gene match. Germline V gene data show CDR1 as SGHNT and CDR2 as YYREEE (reference sequence).

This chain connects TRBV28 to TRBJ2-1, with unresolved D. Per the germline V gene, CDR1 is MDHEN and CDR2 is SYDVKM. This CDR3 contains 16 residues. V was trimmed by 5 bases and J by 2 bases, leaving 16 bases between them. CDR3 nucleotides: TGTGCCAGCAGTCCCTCAGAGGAAACAACCTACAATGAGCAGTTCTTC. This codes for CASSPSEETTYNEQFF.

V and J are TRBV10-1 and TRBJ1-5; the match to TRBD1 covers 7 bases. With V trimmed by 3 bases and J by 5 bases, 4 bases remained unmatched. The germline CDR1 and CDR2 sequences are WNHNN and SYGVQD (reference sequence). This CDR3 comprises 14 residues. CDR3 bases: TGCGCCAGCAGTGAAGAGACAGGGTATCAGCCCCAGCATTTT. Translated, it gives CASSEETGYQPQHF.

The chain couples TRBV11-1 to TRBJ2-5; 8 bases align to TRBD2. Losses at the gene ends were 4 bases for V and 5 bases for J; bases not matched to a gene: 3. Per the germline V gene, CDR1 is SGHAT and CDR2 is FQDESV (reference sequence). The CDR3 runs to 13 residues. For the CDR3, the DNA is TGTGCCAGCAGCTACGGGACTAGTGAGACCCAGTACTTC. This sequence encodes CASSYGTSETQYF.

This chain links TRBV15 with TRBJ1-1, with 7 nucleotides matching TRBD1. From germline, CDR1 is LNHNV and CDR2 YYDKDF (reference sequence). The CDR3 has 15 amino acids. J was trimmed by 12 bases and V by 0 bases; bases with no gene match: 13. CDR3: CATSRDRTGQRTSFF. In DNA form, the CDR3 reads TGTGCCACCAGCAGAGATCGTACGGGACAGAGGACGTCTTTCTTT.

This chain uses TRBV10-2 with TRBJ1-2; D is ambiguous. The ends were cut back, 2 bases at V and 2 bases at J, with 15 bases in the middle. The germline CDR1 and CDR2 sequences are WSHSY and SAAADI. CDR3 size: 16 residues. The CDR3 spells CASSEEWEEQNYGYTF. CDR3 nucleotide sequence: TGCGCCAGCAGTGAGGAGTGGGAGGAGCAGAACTATGGCTACACCTTC.

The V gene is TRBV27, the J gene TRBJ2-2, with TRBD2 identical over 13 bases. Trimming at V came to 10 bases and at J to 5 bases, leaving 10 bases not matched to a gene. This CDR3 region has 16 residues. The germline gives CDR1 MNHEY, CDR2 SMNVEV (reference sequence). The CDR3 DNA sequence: TGTGCCACCCAAGGACTAGCGGGAGTGTTGACCGGGGAGCTGTTTTTT. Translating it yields CATQGLAGVLTGELFF.

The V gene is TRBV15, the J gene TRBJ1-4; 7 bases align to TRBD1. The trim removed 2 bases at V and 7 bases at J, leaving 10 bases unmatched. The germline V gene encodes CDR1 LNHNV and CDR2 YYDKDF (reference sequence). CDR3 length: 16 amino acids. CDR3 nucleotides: TGTGCCACCAGCAGATACAGGGGCCGCGGTCGTGAAAAACTGTTTTTT. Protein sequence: CATSRYRGRGREKLFF.

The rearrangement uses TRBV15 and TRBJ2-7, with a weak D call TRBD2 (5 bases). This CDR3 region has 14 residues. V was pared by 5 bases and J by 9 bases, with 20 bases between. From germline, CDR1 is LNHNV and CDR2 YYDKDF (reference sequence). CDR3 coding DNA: TGTGCCACCAGCTCCCGGTGGGGTAGCGAACGGCAGTACTTC. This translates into CATSSRWGSERQYF.

CDR3 coding DNA: TGTGCCAGCAGTTTAATCGCCCGGGACTACACCTTC. It yields the protein CASSLIARDYTF. The rearrangement uses TRBV28 and TRBJ1-2; D call uncertain. V lost 2 bases, J lost 10 bases, and 11 bases lay in between. The CDR3 sequence is 12 residues long. From germline, CDR1 is MDHEN and CDR2 SYDVKM.

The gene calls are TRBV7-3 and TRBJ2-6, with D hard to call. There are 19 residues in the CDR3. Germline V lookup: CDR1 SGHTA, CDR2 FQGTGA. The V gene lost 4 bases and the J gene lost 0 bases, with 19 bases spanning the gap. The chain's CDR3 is CASSSGGTSLISGANVLTF. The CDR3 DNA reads TGTGCCAGCAGCTCCGGCGGCACAAGCCTAATCTCTGGGGCCAACGTCCTGACTTTC.

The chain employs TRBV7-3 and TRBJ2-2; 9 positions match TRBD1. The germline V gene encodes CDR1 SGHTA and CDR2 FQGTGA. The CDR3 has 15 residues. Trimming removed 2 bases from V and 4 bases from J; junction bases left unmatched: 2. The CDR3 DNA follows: TGTGCCAGCAGCTTAGGACAGGGGCTCACCGGGGAGCTGTTTTTT. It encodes CASSLGQGLTGELFF.

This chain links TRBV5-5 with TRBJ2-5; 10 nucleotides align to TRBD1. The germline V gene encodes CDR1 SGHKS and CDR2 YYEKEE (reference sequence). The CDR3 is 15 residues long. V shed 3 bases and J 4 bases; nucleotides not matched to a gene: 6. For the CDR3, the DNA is TGTGCCAGCAGCTGGGGACAGGGGCGAGGAGAGACCCAGTACTTC. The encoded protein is CASSWGQGRGETQYF.

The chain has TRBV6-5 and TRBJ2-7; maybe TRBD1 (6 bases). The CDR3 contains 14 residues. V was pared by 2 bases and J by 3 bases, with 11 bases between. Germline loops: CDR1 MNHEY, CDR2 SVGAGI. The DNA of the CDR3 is TGTGCCAGCAGTTACAGCAGGGGTGGCTACGAGCAGTACTTC. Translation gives CASSYSRGGYEQYF.

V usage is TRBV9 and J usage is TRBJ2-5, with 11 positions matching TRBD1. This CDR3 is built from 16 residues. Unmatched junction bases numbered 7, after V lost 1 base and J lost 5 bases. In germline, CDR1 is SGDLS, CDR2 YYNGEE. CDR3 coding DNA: TGTGCCAGCAGCGTACTCGGACAGGGGGCTTATGAGACCCAGTACTTC. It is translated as CASSVLGQGAYETQYF.

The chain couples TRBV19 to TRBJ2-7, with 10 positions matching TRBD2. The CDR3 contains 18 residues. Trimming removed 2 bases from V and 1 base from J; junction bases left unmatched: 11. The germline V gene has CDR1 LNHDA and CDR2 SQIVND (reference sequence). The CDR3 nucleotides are TGTGCCAGTAGTATACTAGCGGGAGACGGGAGGGCGTCCTACGAGCAGTACTTC. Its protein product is CASSILAGDGRASYEQYF.

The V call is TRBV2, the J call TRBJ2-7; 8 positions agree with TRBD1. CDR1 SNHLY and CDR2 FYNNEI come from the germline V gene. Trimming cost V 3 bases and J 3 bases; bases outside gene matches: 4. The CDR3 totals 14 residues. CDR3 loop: CASSDGTGGYEQYF. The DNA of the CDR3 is TGTGCCAGCAGTGACGGGACAGGAGGCTACGAGCAGTACTTC.

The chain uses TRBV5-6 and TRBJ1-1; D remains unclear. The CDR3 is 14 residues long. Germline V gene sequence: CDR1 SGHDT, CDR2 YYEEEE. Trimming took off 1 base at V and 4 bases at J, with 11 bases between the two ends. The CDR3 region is CASSLTGGGTEAFF. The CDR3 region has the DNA TGTGCCAGCAGCTTGACGGGAGGAGGCACTGAAGCTTTCTTT.

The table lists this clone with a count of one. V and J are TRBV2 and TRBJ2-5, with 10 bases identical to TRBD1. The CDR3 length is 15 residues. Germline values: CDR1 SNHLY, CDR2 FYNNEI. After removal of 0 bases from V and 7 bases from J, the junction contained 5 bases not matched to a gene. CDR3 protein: CASSEARTGGGTQYF. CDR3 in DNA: TGTGCCAGCAGTGAAGCGCGGACAGGGGGGGGGACCCAGTACTTC.

This CDR3 is CASSQQGFSGNTIYF. Written as DNA, the CDR3 is TGCGCCAGCAGCCAACAGGGATTTTCAGGAAACACCATATATTTT. The rearrangement uses TRBV4-3 and TRBJ1-3; D is perhaps TRBD1 (5 bases). V shed 2 bases and J shed 4 bases, with 12 bases lying between them. CDR1 LGHNA and CDR2 YSLEER come from the germline V gene. This CDR3 contains 15 residues.